One sample yielded the 26 T cell receptor gamma chains listed below, sequenced in a study of human gamma delta and Vdelta1 T cells. With CATT, TCRdb re-called clones from the PCR reads. Altogether roughly 3,900 gamma-chain clones are present, around 17% being singletons, with the ten largest covering under 8.5%. The antigens for these receptors are not known. The sequenced material came from Vdelta1 gamma-delta T cells from blood grown in culture (DOT cells). These TCRs come from a human donor in good health.

The chain is built from TRGV9 and TRGJ1 or TRGJ2. The CDR3 is 13 residues long. The germline CDR1 and CDR2 sequences are GITISATS and ISYDGTV (reference sequence). V shed 1 base, J shed 7 bases, and the junction held 7 bases outside the gene matches. The CDR3 nucleotides read TGTGCCTTGTGGGAGGTCTCACGATATAAGAAACTCTTT. Its protein is CALWEVSRYKKLF.

There are a few counts of this clone. The identical CDR3 is also encoded by other nucleotide sequences in the sample. The rearrangement links TRGV4 to TRGJ1 or TRGJ2. Losses at the gene ends were 2 bases for V and 2 bases for J; bases not matched to a gene: 3. The CDR3 is made up of 13 amino acids. Per germline, CDR1 EGSTGY and CDR2 YDSYTSSV. The DNA of the CDR3 is TGTGCCACCTGGGATGAAGATTATTATAAGAAACTCTTT. Residues: CATWDEDYYKKLF.

This chain uses TRGV2 with TRGJ1 or TRGJ2. This CDR3 region has 14 residues. Germline V CDR1 and CDR2: EGSNGY, YDSYNSKV. After removal of 2 bases from V and 6 bases from J, the junction contained 10 bases not matched to a gene. This CDR3 reads CATWDDVLGYKKLF. For the CDR3, the DNA is TGTGCCACCTGGGACGACGTTCTGGGTTATAAGAAACTCTTT.

This clone was seen a handful of times. The genes are TRGV8 and TRGJ1 or TRGJ2. Unmatched junction bases numbered 2, after V lost 1 base and J lost 5 bases. CDR1 is VENAVY and CDR2 is YDSYNSRV in the germline V gene. This CDR3 has 12 amino acids. CDR3 in DNA: TGTGCCACCTGGGATAGTCATTATAAGAAACTCTTT. It codes for CATWDSHYKKLF.

Within the sample, this clone is medium-sized. Other DNA sequences from this sample encode an identical CDR3 as well. J is TRGJ1 or TRGJ2 and V is TRGV4. V was pared by 2 bases and J by 9 bases, with 4 bases of the junction left unmatched. Germline V gene data show CDR1 as EGSTGY and CDR2 as YDSYTSSV. The CDR3 runs 11 residues. The CDR3 bases are TGTGCCACCTGGGATGTTTTTAAGAAACTCTTT. Its protein is CATWDVFKKLF.

This clone was seen a few times. The chain combines TRGV9 with TRGJP2. Trimming at V came to 1 base and at J to 0 bases, leaving 2 bases not matched to a gene. Germline CDR1 is GITISATS and CDR2 is ISYDGTV (reference sequence). The CDR3 spans 15 residues. The CDR3 region has the DNA TGTGCCTTGTGGGAGGTATATAGTAGTGATTGGATCAAGACGTTT. It is translated as CALWEVYSSDWIKTF.

This clone has only a few counts. One base away lies a much larger clone, so this may be a sequencing read error. The chain employs TRGV4 and TRGJ1 or TRGJ2. In germline, CDR1 is EGSTGY, CDR2 YDSYTSSV. The CDR3 length is 11 residues. The trim removed 0 bases at V and 11 bases at J, leaving 4 bases unmatched. As DNA, the CDR3 is TGTGCCACCTGGGATGGGCCTGAGAAACTCTTT. Amino acid sequence: CATWDGPEKLF.

This clone came up a few times. With a much larger clone just one base away, this may be a read error. The V call is TRGV2, the J call TRGJ1 or TRGJ2. CDR3 length equals 13 residues. The germline CDR1 and CDR2 sequences are EGSNGY and YDSYNSKV. V trimming: 2 bases; J trimming: 0 bases; junction bases outside the gene matches: 1. CDR3 in amino acids: CATWDANYYKKLF. Written as DNA, the CDR3 is TGTGCCACCTGGGACGCGAATTATTATAAGAAACTCTTT.

This clone was counted between two and nine times. This chain connects TRGV3 to TRGJP2. Germline assignment: CDR1 VTNTFY and CDR2 YDVSTARD (reference sequence). The CDR3 totals 14 residues. V was pared by 5 bases and J by 7 bases, with 10 bases of the junction left unmatched. Here the CDR3 reads CATWVGQVDWIKTF. DNA of the CDR3: TGTGCCACCTGGGTAGGCCAGGTTGATTGGATCAAGACGTTT.

This clone was found a few times. This chain uses TRGV3 with TRGJ1 or TRGJ2. The V and J ends lost 0 bases and 5 bases, in that order; junction bases with no gene match: 10. The CDR3 is 15 residues long. The germline V gene encodes CDR1 VTNTFY and CDR2 YDVSTARD (reference sequence). The CDR3 DNA reads TGTGCCACCTGGGACAGGCCTCTAGCGCATTATAAGAAACTCTTT. It is translated as CATWDRPLAHYKKLF.

This clone has only one observation. The chain combines TRGV2 with TRGJP1. The CDR3 runs 11 residues. Germline lookup yields CDR1 EGSNGY and CDR2 YDSYNSKV. V shed 8 bases, J shed 8 bases, and the junction held 5 bases outside the gene matches. The CDR3 coding sequence is TGTGCCACCTCAGTAGGTTGGTTCAAGATATTT. It is translated as CATSVGWFKIF.

In its sample, this clone was seen a few times. The chain joins TRGV9 to TRGJ1 or TRGJ2. The CDR3 runs 10 residues. J gave up 16 bases and V 6 bases, and 12 bases lay outside the gene matches. Germline V lookup: CDR1 GITISATS, CDR2 ISYDGTV (reference sequence). The DNA for the CDR3 is TGTGCCTTGTGGACAGGTCCGCACCTCTTT. Protein sequence: CALWTGPHLF.

This clone is large by share. Other DNA sequences in this specimen translate into the identical CDR3. The chain has TRGV4 and TRGJ1 or TRGJ2. The CDR3 contains 14 residues. With 0 bases clipped from V and 5 bases from J, the junction kept 7 bases outside the gene matches. Per the germline V gene, CDR1 is EGSTGY and CDR2 is YDSYTSSV. CDR3 coding DNA: TGTGCCACCTGGGATGGGCGACAAGATTATAAGAAACTCTTT. This encodes CATWDGRQDYKKLF.

V usage is TRGV2 and J usage is TRGJ1 or TRGJ2. The CDR3 sequence is 20 residues long. Germline CDR1 is EGSNGY and CDR2 is YDSYNSKV. V shed 0 bases and J 0 bases; nucleotides not matched to a gene: 20. The CDR3 sequence is CATWDGSYTFPIPNYYKKLF. In DNA form, the CDR3 reads TGTGCCACCTGGGACGGGTCGTACACCTTCCCTATTCCGAATTATTATAAGAAACTCTTT.

V usage is TRGV4 and J usage is TRGJ1 or TRGJ2. The CDR3 consists of 13 residues. The V gene's germline CDR1 is EGSTGY and CDR2 YDSYTSSV. Losses at the gene ends were 8 bases for V and 2 bases for J; bases not matched to a gene: 9. CDR3 protein: CATYSRHYYKKLF. CDR3 DNA: TGTGCCACCTATTCCCGTCATTATTATAAGAAACTCTTT.

There are a few counts of this clone. The rearrangement uses TRGV4 and TRGJ1 or TRGJ2. This CDR3 is built from 13 residues. V lost 4 bases to trimming and J lost 5 bases; unmatched junction nucleotides: 8. From germline, CDR1 is EGSTGY and CDR2 YDSYTSSV. The CDR3 DNA is TGTGCCACCTGGGACCCCGCCGATTATAAGAAACTCTTT. Residues: CATWDPADYKKLF.

J is TRGJ1 or TRGJ2 and V is TRGV8. The CDR3 is 14 residues long. CDR1 and CDR2 from the germline V gene are VENAVY and YDSYNSRV. With 0 bases clipped from V and 2 bases from J, the junction kept 4 bases outside the gene matches. The CDR3 DNA is TGTGCCACCTGGGATAGGCTGGATTATTATAAGAAACTCTTT. It yields the protein CATWDRLDYYKKLF.

V and J are TRGV2 and TRGJ1 or TRGJ2. Trimming cost V 8 bases and J 2 bases; bases outside gene matches: 12. Germline values: CDR1 EGSNGY, CDR2 YDSYNSKV. The CDR3 runs to 14 residues. CDR3 nucleotides: TGTGCCACCTTTAATCCTTTGGATTATTATAAGAAACTCTTT. Residues: CATFNPLDYYKKLF.

The chain has TRGV9 and TRGJ1 or TRGJ2. J was trimmed by 0 bases and V by 2 bases; bases with no gene match: 10. The CDR3 is 16 amino acids. Germline-derived CDR1 and CDR2 are GITISATS and ISYDGTV (reference sequence). The CDR3 protein is CALWEESRENYYKKLF. The CDR3 DNA reads TGTGCCTTGTGGGAGGAATCCCGAGAGAATTATTATAAGAAACTCTTT.

This clone is classed as medium-sized (0.01 to 0.1%). The rearrangement links TRGV2 to TRGJ1 or TRGJ2. Germline CDR1 EGSNGY, CDR2 YDSYNSKV. The junction had 5 bases not matched to a gene; V was cut back by 0 bases and J by 6 bases. The CDR3 is made up of 13 amino acids. CDR3 sequence: CATWDGRLYKKLF. Written as DNA, the CDR3 is TGTGCCACCTGGGACGGGCGTCTTTATAAGAAACTCTTT.

This clone was observed a handful of times. A much larger clone lies one base from this, so it may be a read error. Within the sample, other DNA sequences also encode this same CDR3. This sequence joins TRGV4 and TRGJ1 or TRGJ2. Germline V gene sequence: CDR1 EGSTGY, CDR2 YDSYTSSV. The trim removed 1 base at V and 0 bases at J, leaving 3 bases unmatched. The CDR3 covers 14 residues. CDR3 region: CATWDGPNYYKKLF. For the CDR3, the DNA is TGTGCCACCTGGGATGGCCCGAATTATTATAAGAAACTCTTT.

This clone turned up a few times. The chain couples TRGV3 to TRGJ1 or TRGJ2. Germline V gives CDR1 VTNTFY, CDR2 YDVSTARD (reference sequence). CDR3 length: 15 amino acids. With V trimmed by 0 bases and J by 9 bases, 14 bases remained unmatched. The chain's CDR3 is CATWDRPGGLCKKLF. CDR3 coding DNA: TGTGCCACCTGGGACAGGCCAGGAGGCTTATGTAAGAAACTCTTT.

This clone is deemed medium-sized. The gene calls are TRGV9 and TRGJ1 or TRGJ2. Germline V gene data show CDR1 as GITISATS and CDR2 as ISYDGTV (reference sequence). The junction had 11 bases not matched to a gene; V was cut back by 0 bases and J by 12 bases. This CDR3 has 13 amino acids. The CDR3 spells CALWEVLFVGKLF. Written as DNA, the CDR3 is TGTGCCTTGTGGGAGGTGCTATTTGTTGGGAAACTCTTT.

This clone was seen more than once but under ten times. The chain uses TRGV4 and TRGJ1 or TRGJ2. The CDR3 consists of 13 residues. Trimming at V came to 5 bases and at J to 2 bases, leaving 6 bases not matched to a gene. Looked up from germline, CDR1 is EGSTGY and CDR2 is YDSYTSSV. CDR3 sequence (DNA): TGTGCCACCTGGGCTTCGTATTATTATAAGAAACTCTTT. Protein: CATWASYYYKKLF.

The rearrangement uses TRGV2 and TRGJ1 or TRGJ2. J lost 10 bases, V lost 1 base, and 7 bases had no gene match. Looked up from germline, CDR1 is EGSNGY and CDR2 is YDSYNSKV. The CDR3 is 12 amino acids. DNA of the CDR3: TGTGCCACCTGGGACGGTGGTCCGAAGAAACTCTTT. The encoded protein is CATWDGGPKKLF.

This clone came up a few times. The genes are TRGV4 and TRGJ1 or TRGJ2. The CDR3 spans 13 residues. Germline trimming cut 5 bases from V and 2 bases from J; bases unmatched to any gene: 6. Germline CDR1 EGSTGY, CDR2 YDSYTSSV. CDR3 sequence: CATWGEDYYKKLF. In nucleotides, the CDR3 is TGTGCCACCTGGGGGGAGGATTATTATAAGAAACTCTTT.